A selection of T cell receptor beta chains follows, all from one sample in a study of blood T cell repertoires in COVID-19. Measured with immunoSEQ multiplex PCR; TCRdb has only the in-frame clones, and not every one. The table records 150,000 or so clones, more than 75% of them present only once. The sample taken for sequencing was peripheral blood. The receptors were sampled from a man aged 80 or over with acute or convalescent COVID-19. The CDR3 runs from the conserved cysteine through the conserved F or W. The D gene is left open where the match is weak. A row's size may be missing; if present it is once, few, many or a size class.

>NA|TRBJ1-5|TRBV4-1|NA
CASSLAAGLGQPQHF
TGCGCCAGCAGCCTCGCGGCGGGGTTGGGTCAGCCCCAGCATTTT
>NA|TRBJ1-1|TRBV6-5|NA
CASSRARANTEAFF
TGTGCCAGCAGCCGAGCCAGGGCGAACACTGAAGCTTTCTTT
>NA|TRBJ1-2|TRBV10-3|few
CAISESGAGSDYGYTF
TGTGCCATCAGTGAGTCGGGGGCAGGGTCGGACTATGGCTACACCTTC
>NA|TRBJ1-5|TRBV2|NA
CASSILGGNSNQPQHF
TGTGCCAGCAGTATCCTCGGGGGTAACAGCAATCAGCCCCAGCATTTT
>NA|TRBJ1-5|TRBV19|NA
CASTQGGSQPQHF
TGTGCCAGTACTCAGGGAGGCAGTCAGCCCCAGCATTTT
>NA|TRBJ1-5|TRBV28|NA
CASSLGTNGMRPQHF
TGTGCCAGCAGTTTAGGGACAAATGGCATGCGGCCCCAGCATTTT
>NA|TRBJ1-2|TRBV19|NA
CARQGYCYGYTF
TGTGCCAGACAGGGTTATTGCTATGGCTACACCTTC
>TRBD2|TRBJ2-5|TRBV27|NA
CASSSNSGGPRRETQYF
TGTGCCAGCAGTTCAAATAGCGGGGGTCCCAGGCGAGAGACCCAGTACTTC
>TRBD1|TRBJ1-1|TRBV3-1/TRBV3-2|NA
CASSQGTGVTEAFF
TGTGCCAGCAGCCAAGGGACAGGGGTTACTGAAGCTTTCTTT
>TRBD1|TRBJ1-5|TRBV27|NA
CASSSKGQGINQPQHF
TGTGCCAGCAGTTCTAAGGGACAGGGGATCAATCAGCCCCAGCATTTT
>NA|TRBJ2-2|TRBV30|NA
CAWRGDKLGELFF
TGTGCCTGGAGGGGCGACAAACTCGGGGAGCTGTTTTTT
>NA|TRBJ2-1|TRBV7-2|NA
CASSLSGYNEQFF
TGTGCCAGCAGCTTGTCAGGGTACAATGAGCAGTTCTTC
>TRBD1|TRBJ1-6|TRBV5-1|NA
CASSPGTGNSPLHF
TGCGCCAGCAGCCCTGGGACAGGAAATTCACCCCTCCACTTT
>TRBD1|TRBJ2-5|TRBV6-5|NA
CASSRDRVETQYF
TGTGCCAGCAGCAGGGACAGGGTGGAGACCCAGTACTTC
>NA|TRBJ1-3|TRBV2|NA
CASIGARNSGNTIYF
TGTGCCAGCATTGGGGCCCGTAACTCTGGAAACACCATATATTTT
>TRBD2|TRBJ2-1|TRBV6-5|NA
CASRLAGDYNEQFF
TGTGCCAGCAGACTAGCGGGGGATTACAATGAGCAGTTCTTC
>NA|TRBJ1-4|TRBV28|NA
CASSLFRGLSNEKLFF
TGTGCCAGCAGTTTATTCAGGGGTTTGTCTAATGAAAAACTGTTTTTT
>TRBD1|TRBJ2-7|TRBV19|NA
CAPWTGGDSYEQYF
TGTGCCCCATGGACAGGGGGCGATTCCTACGAGCAGTACTTC
>NA|TRBJ2-5|TRBV5-6|once
CASSPPGRIMTQYF
TGTGCCAGCAGCCCTCCAGGAAGGATAATGACCCAGTACTTC
>NA|TRBJ1-4|TRBV19|NA
CASSTTGATNEKLFF
TGTGCCAGTAGTACCACGGGGGCAACTAATGAAAAACTGTTTTTT
>NA|TRBJ2-5|TRBV6-6|few
CASSARGIQETQYF
TGTGCCAGCAGCGCCAGAGGGATCCAAGAGACCCAGTACTTC
>NA|TRBJ1-6|TRBV28|NA
CASIGGGFFNSPLHF
TGTGCCAGCATCGGCGGCGGATTCTTTAATTCACCCCTCCACTTT
>NA|TRBJ1-5|TRBV19|NA
CASGAGAEVSNQPQHF
TGTGCCAGTGGGGCAGGCGCGGAAGTTAGCAATCAGCCCCAGCATTTT